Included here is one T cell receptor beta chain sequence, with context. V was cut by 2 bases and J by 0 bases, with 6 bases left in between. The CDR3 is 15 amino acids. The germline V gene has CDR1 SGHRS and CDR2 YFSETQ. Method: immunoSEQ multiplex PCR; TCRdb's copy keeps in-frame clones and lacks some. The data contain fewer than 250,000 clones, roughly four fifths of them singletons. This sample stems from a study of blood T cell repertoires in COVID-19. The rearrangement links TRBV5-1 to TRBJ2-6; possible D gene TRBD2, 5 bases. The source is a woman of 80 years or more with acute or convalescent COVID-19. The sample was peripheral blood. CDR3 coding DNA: TGCGCCAGCAGCTTAGCGGCCTCTGGGGCCAACGTCCTGACTTTC. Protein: CASSLAASGANVLTF.